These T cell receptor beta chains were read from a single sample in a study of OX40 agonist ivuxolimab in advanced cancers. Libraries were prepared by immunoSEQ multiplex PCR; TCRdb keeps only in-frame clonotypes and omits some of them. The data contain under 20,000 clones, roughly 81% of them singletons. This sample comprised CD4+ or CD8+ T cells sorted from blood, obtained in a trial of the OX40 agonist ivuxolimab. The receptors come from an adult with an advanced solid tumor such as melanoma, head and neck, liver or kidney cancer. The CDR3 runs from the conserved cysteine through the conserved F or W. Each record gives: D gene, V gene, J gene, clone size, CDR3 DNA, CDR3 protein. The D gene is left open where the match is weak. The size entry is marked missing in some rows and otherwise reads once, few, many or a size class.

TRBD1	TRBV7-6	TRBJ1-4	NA	TGTGCCAGCAGCTTAGCGCGAACAGGGGGGACTAATAGTGAAAAACTGTTTTTT	CASSLARTGGTNSEKLFF
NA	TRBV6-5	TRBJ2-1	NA	TGTGCCAGCAGTCTAGGGGGATTGGGTTACAATGAGCAGTTCTTC	CASSLGGLGYNEQFF
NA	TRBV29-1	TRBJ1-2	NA	TGCAGCGTGGAGGACCTGGATGGCTACACCTTC	CSVEDLDGYTF
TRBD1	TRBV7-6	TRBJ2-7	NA	TGTGCCAGCAGCTTAGGGACAGGGCACGAGCAGTACTTC	CASSLGTGHEQYF
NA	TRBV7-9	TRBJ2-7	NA	TGTGCCAGCACAGGGCCCGCCGAGCAGTACTTC	CASTGPAEQYF
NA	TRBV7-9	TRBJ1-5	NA	TGTGCCACCGGGACGGATTATAGCAATCAGCCCCAGCATTTT	CATGTDYSNQPQHF
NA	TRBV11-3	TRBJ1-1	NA	TGTGCCAGCAGCTTAACAGGGCGGGACACTGAAGCTTTCTTT	CASSLTGRDTEAFF
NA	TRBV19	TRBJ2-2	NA	TGTGCCAGTAGTATTGGGATGATGCCGTACACCGGGGAGCTGTTTTTT	CASSIGMMPYTGELFF
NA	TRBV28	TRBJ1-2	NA	TGTGCCAGCAGCCCCCGCGACGGGAATGGCTACACCTTC	CASSPRDGNGYTF
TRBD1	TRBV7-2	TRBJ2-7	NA	TGTGCCAGCAGCTTAACAGGGGCCTACGAGCAGTACTTC	CASSLTGAYEQYF
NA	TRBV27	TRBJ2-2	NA	TGTGCCAGCAGAGCCACCGGGGAGCTGTTTTTT	CASRATGELFF
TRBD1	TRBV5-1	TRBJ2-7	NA	TGCGCCAGCAGCTCTGACCCCGGGACAGGGTTGTACGAGCAGTACTTC	CASSSDPGTGLYEQYF
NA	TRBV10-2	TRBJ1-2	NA	TGCGCCAGCAGGAGAGGGGGGTTAGATGGCTACACCTTC	CASRRGGLDGYTF
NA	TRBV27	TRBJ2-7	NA	TGTGCCAGCAGTTTAATGGGGGCAGGGACCTACGAGCAGTACTTC	CASSLMGAGTYEQYF
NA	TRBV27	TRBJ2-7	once	TGTGCGTCCCTGGGTTTCTCCTACGAGCAGTACTTC	CASLGFSYEQYF
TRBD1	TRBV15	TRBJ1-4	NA	TGTGCCACCAGCAGAGACCCCAGGGGGGAGGAAAAACTGTTTTTT	CATSRDPRGEEKLFF
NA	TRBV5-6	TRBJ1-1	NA	TGTGCCAGCAGCTTGCTAGGCCACTTGGGTACTGAAGCTTTCTTT	CASSLLGHLGTEAFF
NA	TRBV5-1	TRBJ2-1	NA	TGCGCCAGCAGCTTGGTACTAGCTCTCGGCAATGAGCAGTTCTTC	CASSLVLALGNEQFF
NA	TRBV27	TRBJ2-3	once	TGTGCCAGCAGTACCCCCTCTACAGGTACGCAGTATTTT	CASSTPSTGTQYF
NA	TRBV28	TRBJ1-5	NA	TGTGCCAGCAGTTGGTTGAATAGCAATCAGCCCCAGCATTTT	CASSWLNSNQPQHF
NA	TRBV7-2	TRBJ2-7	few	TGTGCCAGCAGCTTGGGGTCCATGGCCTACGAGCAGTACTTC	CASSLGSMAYEQYF
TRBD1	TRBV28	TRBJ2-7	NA	TGTGCCAGCAGTGACGGACAGGGTGAGGACGAGCAGTACTTC	CASSDGQGEDEQYF
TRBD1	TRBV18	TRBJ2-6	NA	TGTGCCAGCTCACCGGGACAGGGGTCCAACGTCCTGACTTTC	CASSPGQGSNVLTF
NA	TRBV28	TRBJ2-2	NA	TGTGCCAGCAATCCTAAGTGGGGCGGGGAGCTGTTTTTT	CASNPKWGGELFF
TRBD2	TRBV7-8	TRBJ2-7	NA	TGTGCCAGCAGCGATCCGGGACTAGCGCAATACGAGCAGTACTTC	CASSDPGLAQYEQYF
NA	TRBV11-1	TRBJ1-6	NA	TGTGCCAGCAGCCGCACGGGGAATAATTCACCCCTCCACTTT	CASSRTGNNSPLHF
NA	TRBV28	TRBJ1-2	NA	TGTGCCAGCAGTCCACTTGGGCAGGATCCTTCAGCTTGGGGCTACACCTTC	CASSPLGQDPSAWGYTF
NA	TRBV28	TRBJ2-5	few	TGTGCCAGCAGCCCCCAAGGATTTAGTAGAGAGACCCAGTACTTC	CASSPQGFSRETQYF
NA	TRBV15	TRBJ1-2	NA	TGTGCCACCAGCAGAGAACCGGGGGGAGGCTCCTATGGCTACACCTTC	CATSREPGGGSYGYTF
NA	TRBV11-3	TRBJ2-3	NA	TGTGCCAGCAGCTTAGGTACTAGTTCGCGCACAGATACGCAGTATTTT	CASSLGTSSRTDTQYF